A single sample is the source of the 10 T cell receptor beta chains below, sequenced in a study of cytomegalovirus exposure and HLA in healthy donors (dated 2017 in TCRdb). The library was made by the immunoSEQ multiplex PCR assay. For the multiplex PCR, a mixture combining 60 forward primers for TCR Vbeta segments and 13 reverse primers for TCR Jbeta segments was used. Imported from immuneACCESS, the table was reduced by TCRdb to in-frame sequences with V and J called. These copies leave out some clones; in studies compared against another copy, an unresolved V gene accounts for under half, and the cause of the remainder is not known. Across this sample there are some 90,000 clones, with more than 75% seen only once. The leading ten clones occupy around 23% of the sample. The sequenced material came from PBMCs. Receptors originate from a woman aged 45-65 years in good health and CMV-seropositive.

This clone was detected only once. This chain's CDR3 is CASSESVSESDGYTF. DNA for the CDR3: TGTGCCAGCAGTGAAAGCGTGTCAGAGTCGGATGGCTACACCTTC. The rearrangement joins TRBV6-1 to TRBJ1-2; D is unclear. CDR1 is MNHNS, CDR2 SASEGT, per germline. V was trimmed by 2 bases and J by 6 bases, leaving 16 bases between them. This CDR3 comprises 15 residues.

The J gene is TRBJ2-2, the V gene TRBV2, with D possibly matching TRBD2 (5 bases). CDR3 length: 13 amino acids. The V gene's germline CDR1 is SNHLY and CDR2 FYNNEI. V lost 9 bases to trimming and J lost 6 bases, with 14 bases between them. CDR3 DNA sequence: TGTGCCAGTCGGGGTAGTGAAGCCGGGGAGCTGTTTTTT. It codes for CASRGSEAGELFF.

V and J are TRBV27 and TRBJ2-7, with 10 nucleotides matching TRBD1. Trimming cost V 7 bases and J 3 bases; bases outside gene matches: 6. This CDR3 is built from 14 residues. Germline CDR1 reads MNHEY; CDR2 reads SMNVEV (reference sequence). The CDR3 DNA reads TGTGCCAGCAAATGGACAGGGGGAAACTACGAGCAGTACTTC. This gives the protein CASKWTGGNYEQYF.

J is TRBJ2-4 and V is TRBV12-5; maybe TRBD2 (5 bases). V lost 2 bases and J lost 6, with 8 bases in between. Germline V gene sequence: CDR1 LGHNT, CDR2 FRNRAP. This CDR3 contains 13 residues. The CDR3 is CASGLTSSNIQYF. Here the CDR3 DNA reads TGTGCTAGTGGTTTGACTAGTTCAAACATTCAGTACTTC.

The gene calls are TRBV15 and TRBJ2-1; 12 bases agree with TRBD2. Germline V gene lookup returns CDR1 LNHNV and CDR2 YYDKDF (reference sequence). The CDR3 contains 16 residues. V trimming: 2 bases; J trimming: 7 bases; junction bases outside the gene matches: 6. CDR3 sequence: CATSRTLAGGNNEQFF. CDR3 DNA: TGTGCCACCAGCAGAACCCTAGCGGGAGGGAATAATGAGCAGTTCTTC.

The rearrangement uses TRBV7-6 and TRBJ1-5; 9 bases are a match to TRBD1. V dropped 0 bases and J dropped 4; count of bases not matched to a gene: 7. CDR3 size: 17 residues. Germline assignment: CDR1 SGHVS and CDR2 FNYEAQ. This CDR3 reads CASSLAVGQGGNQPQHF. For the CDR3, the DNA is TGTGCCAGCAGCTTAGCTGTGGGACAGGGAGGAAATCAGCCCCAGCATTTT. Combining the CDR3 with reference TRBV7-6 and TRBJ1-5 gives the whole variable domain GAGVSQSPRYKVTKRGQDVALRCDPISGHVSLYWYRQALGQGPEFLTYFNYEAQQDKSGLPNDRFSAERPEGSISTLTIQRTEQRDSAMYRCASSLAVGQGGNQPQHFGDGTRLSIL.

This chain uses TRBV29-1 with TRBJ2-1; the D is unclear. CDR1 is SQVTM, CDR2 ANQGSEA, per germline. CDR3 length equals 14 residues. Trimming took off 4 bases at V and 0 bases at J, with 10 bases between the two ends. The CDR3 DNA reads as TGCAGCGTTGGTATGCCTAGCTCCTACAATGAGCAGTTCTTC. This gives the protein CSVGMPSSYNEQFF.

V usage is TRBV11-2 and J usage is TRBJ2-7, with TRBD1 matching over 9 bases. The CDR3 has 15 residues. J was trimmed by 1 base and V by 0 bases; bases with no gene match: 1. Per germline, CDR1 SGHAT and CDR2 FQNNGV. This chain's CDR3 is CASSLEDRGSYEQYF. In DNA form, the CDR3 reads TGTGCCAGCAGCTTAGAGGACAGGGGTTCCTACGAGCAGTACTTC.

DNA of the CDR3: TGTGCCAGCAGCTTAAAGGGAGCCTACGAGCAGTACGTC. Protein product: CASSLKGAYEQYV. The chain joins TRBV11-3 to TRBJ2-7, with a tentative D call TRBD2 (5 bases). The CDR3 has 13 residues. Germline CDR1 reads SGHNT; CDR2 reads YENEEA. Trimming pared 2 bases from V and 2 bases from J, leaving 7 bases between.

Only a few counts were recorded for this clone. V is TRBV7-6 and J is TRBJ1-2; tentatively, D is TRBD1 (5 bases). This CDR3 comprises 13 residues. V was cut by 5 bases and J by 13 bases, with 20 bases left in between. Germline V CDR1 and CDR2: SGHVS, FNYEAQ. The DNA for the CDR3 is TGTGCCAGCAGCCCCGCCGGGGGGTTACGCGCCACCTTC. It specifies CASSPAGGLRATF.